This TCR beta chain was obtained from a study of T cell clones after liver transplantation. As for the study in general: Subjects received no induction therapy and standard immunosuppression until randomization at 12-24 months post-transplant.

CDR1 is MNHNS and CDR2 is SASEGT in the germline V gene. The CDR3 is 14 residues long. The V gene lost 6 bases and the J gene lost 2 bases, with 12 bases spanning the gap. Assay: immunoSEQ multiplex PCR; the TCRdb copy retains only in-frame clones and omits some. The table has about 60,000 clones, 65% to 75% seen once. The material sequenced was CD4+ T cells from blood, taken before liver transplant. The receptor comes from a human donor who received a liver transplant. The V call is TRBV6-1, the J call TRBJ2-3; weak D call: TRBD2 (6 bases). DNA of the CDR3: TGTGCCAGCAGACCGCGGGGCTACACAGATACGCAGTATTTT. Its translation is CASRPRGYTDTQYF.